This T cell receptor (beta chain) was obtained from a study of T cell responses to AZD1222 COVID-19 vaccine. Notes on the study in general: Possibly, clonal diversity was underestimated; donors were largely white British and included more females.

Repertoires were generated with immunoSEQ multiplex PCR, while TCRdb's copy carries only in-frame clones and drops some. The table records 100,000 or so clones, 85% to 90% of them present only once. This clone was counted once. Its antigen is undetermined. V shed 1 base and J shed 1 base, with 7 bases lying between them. Germline loops: CDR1 LGHDT, CDR2 YNNKEL (reference sequence). The CDR3 is 15 residues long. This clonotype was obtained from an adult in good health. The rearrangement uses TRBV3-1 (or the pseudogene TRBV3-2) and TRBJ1-4; D is possibly TRBD1 (5 bases). The sample consisted of peripheral blood, taken on day 0 of AZD1222 vaccination. For the CDR3, the DNA is TGTGCCAGCAGCCAAGGGGGGGGAACTAATGAAAAACTGTTTTTT. This sequence encodes CASSQGGGTNEKLFF.